What follows are 26 T cell receptor beta chains derived from one specimen sequenced in a study of blood T cells in healthy people across ages (dated by TCRdb to between 2014 and 2017). The library was generated by 5' RACE. Sequencing used an Illumina HiSeq 2500. A second roughly 6 to 11 cycle PCR used a sample-barcoded 5' primer and a J-beta primer mix. TCRdb's own reprocessing of the public reads used fastp at Q25 and MiXCR and kept productive beta chains. Under each unique CDR3 protein, matching rows form one entry showing the most common genes and DNA. This sample gives hundreds of thousands of distinct CDR3 sequences in total; roughly 60% of them show up just once. The ten largest clones add up to around 20% of the sample. The material sequenced was blood. All receptors come from a man under 40 in good health.

Here the CDR3 DNA reads TGTGCCAGCAGCTTCGACAGAAGTAAGGGGGAGCTGTTTTTT. This encodes CASSFDRSKGELFF. The chain employs TRBV7-9 and TRBJ2-2; possibly TRBD1 for D (5 bases). This CDR3 has 14 amino acids. Germline lookup yields CDR1 SEHNR and CDR2 FQNEAQ (reference sequence). The germline V and J ends were trimmed by 3 bases and 8 bases, with 13 bases remaining between them. Variable domain in full (rest from reference TRBV7-9 and TRBJ2-2): DTGVSQNPRHKITKRGQNVTFRCDPISEHNRLYWYRQTLGQGPEFLTYFQNEAQLEKSRLLSDRFSAERPKGSFSTLEIQRTEQGDSAMYLCASSFDRSKGELFFGEGSRLTVL.

In its sample, this clonotype was seen a few times. The rearrangement joins TRBV7-2 to TRBJ2-7; no definite D call. CDR3 length: 15 amino acids. Germline V gene lookup returns CDR1 SGHTA and CDR2 FQGNSA. V was shortened by 3 bases and J by 6 bases, with 18 bases between the two germline ends. The CDR3: CASSLSSRALTEQYF. As DNA, the CDR3 is TGTGCCAGCAGCTTGAGTTCTAGGGCCCTTACCGAGCAGTACTTC.

The genes are TRBV10-2 and TRBJ1-1; a possible D gene is TRBD1 (6 bases). Per the germline V gene, CDR1 is WSHSY and CDR2 is SAAADI. This CDR3 contains 16 residues. V lost 4 bases, J lost 7 bases, and 22 bases lay in between. CDR3 sequence: CASSGVWVGQSIEAFF. The CDR3 DNA reads TGCGCCAGCAGTGGGGTTTGGGTTGGACAGTCTATTGAAGCTTTCTTT.

The CDR3 reads CASSRLAGTSATQYF. The DNA for the CDR3 is TGTGCCAGCAGCCGACTAGCGGGGACCTCAGCTACACAGTATTTT. The V gene is TRBV12-3 or TRBV12-4, the J gene TRBJ2-3, with 11 bases lining up with TRBD2. V lost 6 bases to trimming and J lost 12 bases; unmatched junction nucleotides: 14. This CDR3 is 15 amino acids long.

Only a few counts were recorded for this clonotype. V usage is TRBV10-3 and J usage is TRBJ2-1; D is undetermined. The V gene's germline CDR1 is ENHRY and CDR2 SYGVKD. The CDR3 has 13 amino acids. V was shortened by 8 bases and J by 9 bases, with 17 bases between the two germline ends. The CDR3 DNA reads as TGTGCCATCGCCACAGAAGCCCATGGTGAGCAGTTCTTC. Encoded protein: CAIATEAHGEQFF.

This clonotype was seen many times. The chain employs TRBV7-2 and TRBJ1-2; unclear D gene. V gave up 5 bases and J gave up 8 bases, with 9 bases separating them. There are 11 residues in the CDR3. Germline CDR1 and CDR2: SGHTA and FQGNSA. The chain's CDR3 is CASSTRGGYTF. CDR3 nucleotide sequence: TGTGCCAGCAGCACTCGGGGAGGCTACACCTTC.

In its sample, this clonotype was seen many times. The chain links TRBV3-1 to TRBJ2-7; D is perhaps TRBD1 or TRBD2 (5 bases each). This CDR3 spans 14 amino acids. The ends were cut back, 1 base at V and 0 bases at J, with 7 bases in the middle. In germline, CDR1 is LGHDT, CDR2 YNNKEL (reference sequence). DNA for the CDR3: TGTGCCAGCAGCCAAGGGGGACCCTCCTACGAGCAGTACTTC. Translation: CASSQGGPSYEQYF.

The sample holds a few counts of this clonotype. CDR3 coding DNA: TGTGCCAGCTCACCTAGGCCAGACGGCAGCACCTATGGCTACACCTTC. Protein product: CASSPRPDGSTYGYTF. The rearrangement joins TRBV18 to TRBJ1-2; D is undetermined. Trimming took 3 bases from V and 4 from J, leaving 18 bases between them. CDR3 length: 16 residues. Looked up from germline, CDR1 is KGHSH and CDR2 is LQKENI.

The chain uses TRBV14 and TRBJ2-7, with a weak D call TRBD1 (7 bases). Germline V gene lookup returns CDR1 SGHDN and CDR2 FVKESK. Deletions cut 4 bases from V and 2 bases from J, with 21 bases between. The CDR3 is 17 amino acids. The CDR3 coding sequence is TGTGCCAGCAGCCCAGGCCCCGGGGGACAGCTGACCTACGAGCAGTACTTC. Its protein product is CASSPGPGGQLTYEQYF.

This clonotype was counted only a few times. V gene TRBV24-1 combines with J gene TRBJ2-7; the D gene is possibly TRBD1 (6 bases). V lost 8 bases, J lost 3 bases, and 10 bases lay in between. CDR1 and CDR2 (germline): KGHDR, SFDVKD. CDR3 length equals 12 residues. The CDR3 is CATTPTGYEQYF. In nucleotides, the CDR3 is TGTGCCACCACTCCGACAGGCTACGAGCAGTACTTC.

The V and J genes are TRBV20-1 and TRBJ2-4; D possibly corresponds to TRBD1 (5 bases). TRBJ2-7 matches the DNA end more closely, so the J call is doubtful. The CDR3 has 13 amino acids. Germline V gene sequence: CDR1 DFQATT, CDR2 SNEGSKA (reference sequence). CDR3 in DNA: TGCAGTGCTATGGGTCTGGGGCGCGACGAGCAGTACTTC. Encoded protein: CSAMGLGRDEQYF.

This clonotype was seen a handful of times. The chain recombines TRBV4-3 with TRBJ2-5, with a possible D match to TRBD1 (8 bases). Trimming pared 0 bases from V and 5 bases from J, leaving 13 bases between. Germline CDR1 LGHNA, CDR2 YSLEER. This CDR3 region has 15 residues. In DNA form, the CDR3 reads TGCGCCAGCAGCCAAGACGGACAGGGAGGGGAGACCCAGTACTTC. Residues: CASSQDGQGGETQYF.

This clonotype has ten or more counts. The rearrangement links TRBV5-5 to TRBJ1-2; a possible D gene is TRBD1 (6 bases). Deletions cut 7 bases from V and 3 bases from J, with 16 bases between. The CDR3 contains 14 residues. Germline CDR1 reads SGHKS; CDR2 reads YYEKEE (reference sequence). The CDR3, as DNA: TGTGCCAGCTCTCGGCGGGACATTGACTATGGCTACACCTTC. This encodes CASSRRDIDYGYTF.

This clonotype was detected only a few times. The chain carries TRBV29-1 and TRBJ2-3; TRBD2 matches 10 bases. Germline loops: CDR1 SQVTM, CDR2 ANQGSEA. This CDR3 region has 16 residues. Unmatched junction bases numbered 6, after V lost 2 bases and J lost 1 base. The CDR3 loop reads CSVERERGGGTDTQYF. In DNA form, the CDR3 reads TGCAGCGTTGAAAGAGAGCGGGGGGGCGGCACAGATACGCAGTATTTT.

The chain is built from TRBV29-1 and TRBJ1-3; D may be TRBD1 (5 bases). Trimming cost V 6 bases and J 3 bases, with 12 bases left between them. The CDR3 has 13 residues. Germline assignment: CDR1 SQVTM and CDR2 ANQGSEA. The CDR3 protein is CSVGAGYGNTIYF. The CDR3 nucleotides are TGCAGCGTCGGGGCAGGGTATGGAAACACCATATATTTT.

V is TRBV4-3 and J is TRBJ2-1, with D perhaps TRBD2 (5 bases). CDR3 size: 13 residues. With 0 bases removed from V and 7 bases from J, the gap between germline ends came to 7 bases. Germline CDR1 LGHNA, CDR2 YSLEER. CDR3 in DNA: TGCGCCAGCAGCCAAGATACGGGGAATGAGCAGTTCTTC. Translated: CASSQDTGNEQFF.

Worth noting for this clonotype: Germline and junction disagree at one end, which may indicate a read error. The genes are TRBV7-2 and TRBJ1-1, with D perhaps TRBD1 (6 bases). The CDR3 is 15 residues long. Germline loops: CDR1 SGHTA, CDR2 FQGNSA. Here the CDR3 DNA reads TGTGCCAGCAGCTTATGGGGGGCCCGGAACACTGGAGCTTTCTTT. Translating it yields CASSLWGARNTGAFF.

The chain is built from TRBV6-1 and TRBJ2-6; 7 bases map to TRBD1. Germline V gives CDR1 MNHNS, CDR2 SASEGT. Germline trimming cut 6 bases from V and 5 bases from J; bases unmatched to any gene: 19. The CDR3 is made up of 19 amino acids. The CDR3 here is CASSTYGRQGRARANVLTF. The CDR3 DNA is TGTGCCAGCAGCACCTACGGAAGACAGGGAAGAGCTAGGGCCAACGTCCTGACTTTC.

With regard to this clonotype: A single base separates this from a much larger clone, so it may be a read error. The chain combines TRBV4-1 with TRBJ2-7, with a weak D call TRBD2 (6 bases). Matching the DNA end better, TRBJ2-5 makes the J call doubtful. There are 14 residues in the CDR3. CDR1 is MGHRA and CDR2 is YSYEKL in the germline V gene. Here the CDR3 DNA reads TGCGCCAGCCACGGGACTGGCGGGGATCGGACCCAGTACTTC. This codes for CASHGTGGDRTQYF.

This chain uses TRBV6-2 or TRBV6-3 with TRBJ2-3; D might be TRBD2 (5 bases). The CDR3 is made up of 15 amino acids. V was shortened by 5 bases and J by 6 bases, with 18 bases between the two germline ends. Germline assignment: CDR1 MNHEY and CDR2 SVGEGT. CDR3 nucleotide sequence: TGTGCCAGCAGTCCCCTAGCTCCCGGCGCGGATACGCAGTATTTT. It encodes CASSPLAPGADTQYF.

DNA of the CDR3: TGTGCCAGCAGCCGAGAAACCCAGGGGGCGGGTGGCTACACCTTC. Its protein product is CASSRETQGAGGYTF. The chain employs TRBV4-2 and TRBJ1-2, with TRBD1 matching 8 bases. This CDR3 is built from 15 residues. Germline CDR1 and CDR2: LGHNA and YNFKEQ. With V trimmed by 4 bases and J by 7 bases, 11 bases remained unmatched.

J is TRBJ2-7 and V is TRBV4-3; 10 bases match TRBD2. There are 15 residues in the CDR3. The ends lost 1 base at V and 3 bases at J; junction bases unmatched: 3. The germline CDR1 and CDR2 sequences are LGHNA and YSLEER. The CDR3 nucleotides are TGCGCCAGCAGCCAAGTTAGCGGGAGGCGCTACGAGCAGTACTTC. Its protein product is CASSQVSGRRYEQYF.

This clonotype came up a few times. CDR3 region: CASSQDQILAGETYEQYF. In DNA, the CDR3 is TGCGCCAGCAGCCAAGACCAAATACTAGCGGGAGAGACCTACGAGCAGTACTTC. The chain carries TRBV4-3 and TRBJ2-7; 11 positions match TRBD2. The CDR3 is 18 amino acids. V lost 0 bases and J lost 2; bases outside the gene matches: 9. The germline CDR1 and CDR2 sequences are LGHNA and YSLEER.

This chain connects TRBV7-2 to TRBJ2-5; 7 bases line up with TRBD2. Germline CDR1 SGHTA, CDR2 FQGNSA. The J segment lost 5 bases and the V segment lost 10 bases, leaving 19 bases of the junction unmatched. This CDR3 is 16 amino acids long. The chain's CDR3 is CANNRRVSGIGETQYF. In DNA form, the CDR3 reads TGTGCCAACAACAGGAGGGTCAGCGGGATCGGGGAGACCCAGTACTTC.

The chain combines TRBV24-1 with TRBJ2-3; TRBD1 aligns across 9 bases. Trimming removed 4 bases from V and 4 bases from J; junction bases left unmatched: 5. The germline V gene has CDR1 KGHDR and CDR2 SFDVKD. The CDR3 sequence is 15 residues long. For the CDR3, the DNA is TGTGCCACCAGTGACCCTAGACAGGGGGCAGATACGCAGTATTTT. The encoded protein is CATSDPRQGADTQYF.

This chain uses TRBV7-2 with TRBJ2-5; D call uncertain. This CDR3 has 12 amino acids. V lost 5 bases, J lost 3 bases, and 7 bases lay in between. The germline gives CDR1 SGHTA, CDR2 FQGNSA. The CDR3 nucleotides read TGTGCCAGCAGCGCGCCTAAAGAGACCCAGTACTTC. It yields the protein CASSAPKETQYF. Full variable domain (outside the CDR3, taken from reference TRBV7-2 and TRBJ2-5): GAGVSQSPSNKVTEKGKDVELRCDPISGHTALYWYRQSLGQGLEFLIYFQGNSAPDKSGLPSDRFSAERTGGSVSTLTIQRTQQEDSAVYLCASSAPKETQYFGPGTRLLVL.